This is a list of T cell receptor beta chains from one sample in a study of cytomegalovirus exposure and HLA in healthy donors. Clones were sequenced by immunoSEQ multiplex PCR, and TCRdb holds only the in-frame ones, with some missing. In the table there are 250,000 to 400,000 clones, approximately 91% of which are singletons. The sample was PBMCs. These receptors were obtained from a man aged 25-40 years in good health and CMV-seronegative. Both conserved end residues are trimmed from each CDR3.

V gene	CDR3 length	CDR3 protein
TRBV29-1	11	SAPGQGDRELF
TRBV30	14	AWTRRGLSHNTEAF
TRBV7-2	13	ASSTLSISYNEQF
TRBV28	12	ASSLSSRQGEQY
TRBV29-1	12	SVGAGGTFDGYT
TRBV25-1	13	ASSEFGRGYGELF
TRBV10-3	11	AIRGDSNQPQH
TRBV7-9	15	ASSLGDGTSGTDTQY
TRBV4-1	13	ASSQASGQGYEQY
TRBV9	14	ASSPSGRGASEKLF
TRBV7-2	13	ASSSRTGSNEKLF
TRBV15	14	ATSRDPDRGATEAF
TRBV10-2	10	ASSEEVYEQY
TRBV5-6	11	ASSLTSGGEQF
TRBV7-2	13	ASSFRGANTGELF
TRBV30	11	AWSPDRGYGYT
TRBV9	14	ASSPVGTGELRSQF
TRBV7-2	13	ASRLDPGLSYEQY